Following are 20 T cell receptor beta chains from one sample sequenced in a study of cytomegalovirus exposure and HLA in healthy donors (dated by TCRdb to about 2017). The method was the immunoSEQ multiplex PCR assay. For the multiplex PCR, a mixture combining 60 forward primers for TCR Vbeta segments and 13 reverse primers for TCR Jbeta segments was used. TCRdb mirrors the immuneACCESS table, restricted to in-frame sequences. Some clones are absent from its copies; in checked studies, under half trace to an unresolved V gene, and the reason for the others is unknown. The table for this sample lists about 130,000 clones; approximately 10% of them were counted only once. The ten biggest clones cover 5.5% to 8% of the sample. Material: PBMCs. The origin of the receptors is a woman aged 40 to 49 in good health and CMV-seropositive.

This clone was picked up a small number of times. V gene TRBV7-2 combines with J gene TRBJ1-1; D not resolved. Germline values: CDR1 SGHTA, CDR2 FQGNSA. V shed 3 bases and J shed 3 bases, with 8 bases lying between them. The CDR3 runs 13 residues. CDR3: CASSFTADTEAFF. The CDR3 nucleotides are TGTGCCAGCAGCTTTACAGCGGACACTGAAGCTTTCTTT.

The V and J genes are TRBV11-3 and TRBJ2-4; D possibly corresponds to TRBD2 (5 bases). The CDR3 loop spans 14 amino acids. V gave up 3 bases and J gave up 11 bases, with 17 bases separating them. CDR1 is SGHNT, CDR2 YENEEA, per germline. CDR3 amino acids: CASSFPGSAHVQYF. The CDR3 nucleotides read TGTGCCAGCAGCTTTCCGGGGTCGGCCCACGTTCAGTACTTC.

This clone was seen a few times. The chain has TRBV5-1 and TRBJ2-5; 12 bases align to TRBD2. The CDR3 is 17 residues long. The ends lost 4 bases at V and 3 bases at J; junction bases unmatched: 10. Looked up from germline, CDR1 is SGHRS and CDR2 is YFSETQ. This chain's CDR3 is CASSAALAGGPKETQYF. The DNA for the CDR3 is TGCGCCAGCAGCGCGGCCCTAGCGGGGGGGCCAAAAGAGACCCAGTACTTC. The variable domain in full, with the rest retrieved from reference TRBV5-1 and TRBJ2-5, is KAGVTQTPRYLIKTRGQQVTLSCSPISGHRSVSWYQQTPGQGLQFLFEYFSETQRNKGNFPGRFSGRQFSNSRSEMNVSTLELGDSALYLCASSAALAGGPKETQYFGPGTRLLVL.

J is TRBJ1-2 and V is TRBV7-2; D might be TRBD1 (5 bases). In germline, CDR1 is SGHTA, CDR2 FQGNSA. The CDR3 is 16 amino acids. V was clipped by 5 bases and J by 2 bases, with 18 bases between them. The CDR3 protein is CASSIDSTKRNYGYTF. As DNA, the CDR3 is TGTGCCAGCAGCATAGACAGTACCAAACGAAACTATGGCTACACCTTC.

This clone has more than one count but fewer than ten. The J gene is TRBJ1-2, the V gene TRBV7-9, with 8 positions matching TRBD1. Germline V gene data show CDR1 as SEHNR and CDR2 as FQNEAQ (reference sequence). The CDR3 covers 14 residues. V was pared by 3 bases and J by 4 bases, with 4 bases of the junction left unmatched. CDR3 protein: CASSFDRGIYGYTF. In DNA, the CDR3 is TGTGCCAGCAGCTTTGACAGGGGTATCTATGGCTACACCTTC. Full variable domain (remainder filled in from reference TRBV7-9 and TRBJ1-2): DTGVSQNPRHKITKRGQNVTFRCDPISEHNRLYWYRQTLGQGPEFLTYFQNEAQLEKSRLLSDRFSAERPKGSFSTLEIQRTEQGDSAMYLCASSFDRGIYGYTFGSGTRLTVV.

Only a few counts were recorded for this clone. The V and J genes are TRBV5-6 and TRBJ2-1; 9 bases map to TRBD2. After removal of 4 bases from V and 10 bases from J, the junction contained 12 bases not matched to a gene. CDR1 SGHDT and CDR2 YYEEEE come from the germline V gene. The CDR3 extends over 15 amino acids. The DNA for the CDR3 is TGTGCCAGCAGCCTTAGCGGGGGCCCTAACTCGGAGCAGTTCTTC. Translated: CASSLSGGPNSEQFF.

CDR3 amino acids: CASSRYRGSGPYNEQFF. The CDR3 coding sequence is TGTGCCAGCAGCAGATACCGGGGGTCGGGGCCTTACAATGAGCAGTTCTTC. The chain joins TRBV5-6 to TRBJ2-1; tentatively, D is TRBD2 (6 bases). The germline CDR1 and CDR2 sequences are SGHDT and YYEEEE. V shed 4 bases and J shed 4 bases, with 21 bases lying between them. The CDR3 sequence is 17 residues long.

In this sample, this clone turned up a few times. The chain joins TRBV11-2 to TRBJ1-1, with 9 bases identical to TRBD1. Germline CDR1 is SGHAT and CDR2 is FQNNGV. This CDR3 region has 14 residues. V was pared by 4 bases and J by 5 bases, with 5 bases of the junction left unmatched. This chain's CDR3 is CASSSGTGRTEAFF. The CDR3 DNA reads as TGTGCCAGCAGCTCAGGGACAGGGAGGACTGAAGCTTTCTTT.

Regarding this clone: The sample holds other DNA sequences that translate to the same CDR3. V and J are TRBV7-9 and TRBJ1-1; D uncertain. Trimming removed 6 bases from V and 4 bases from J, with 15 bases in between. The CDR3 runs to 14 residues. Germline assignment: CDR1 SEHNR and CDR2 FQNEAQ (reference sequence). The CDR3 DNA reads as TGTGCCAGCAGTCCCACCGGAGCGGGCACTGAAGCTTTCTTT. Amino acid sequence: CASSPTGAGTEAFF.

Here the CDR3 DNA reads TGTGCCAGCAGCCCTGGGACAGGGGAGACCCAGTACTTC. Its translation: CASSPGTGETQYF. The chain uses TRBV7-6 and TRBJ2-5; the match to TRBD1 covers 9 bases. The germline V gene has CDR1 SGHVS and CDR2 FNYEAQ. CDR3 length: 13 amino acids. The ends lost 5 bases at V and 5 bases at J; junction bases unmatched: 3.

In its sample, this clone was seen a few times. The genes are TRBV5-4 and TRBJ1-2; TRBD1 matches at 11 bases. CDR1 is SGHNT, CDR2 YYREEE, per germline (reference sequence). Losses at the gene ends were 6 bases for V and 3 bases for J; bases not matched to a gene: 4. The CDR3 is 14 amino acids. This CDR3 is CASKRDRGDYGYTF. CDR3 in DNA: TGTGCCAGCAAACGGGACAGGGGGGACTATGGCTACACCTTC.

The J gene is TRBJ2-5, the V gene TRBV7-9; D not resolved. The CDR3 runs to 14 residues. With 5 bases removed from V and 2 bases from J, the gap between germline ends came to 12 bases. CDR1 and CDR2 (germline): SEHNR, FQNEAQ (reference sequence). The CDR3 DNA sequence: TGTGCCAGCAGCCCGGGTCATTCACAAGAGACCCAGTACTTC. Encoded protein: CASSPGHSQETQYF.

This clone was seen only a few times. This chain uses TRBV9 with TRBJ1-2; D is unclear. The CDR3 contains 13 residues. The germline V gene encodes CDR1 SGDLS and CDR2 YYNGEE. V lost 3 bases to trimming and J lost 8 bases, with 14 bases between them. The CDR3 region is CASSDEVPGGYTF. In DNA, the CDR3 is TGTGCCAGCAGCGATGAAGTGCCAGGCGGCTACACCTTC.

This clone was found a few times. This CDR3 is also generated by other DNA sequences in the sample. This chain uses TRBV9 with TRBJ1-1; 7 positions match TRBD1. This CDR3 contains 12 residues. V was pared by 2 bases and J by 8 bases, with 3 bases of the junction left unmatched. Germline loops: CDR1 SGDLS, CDR2 YYNGEE. CDR3 coding DNA: TGTGCCAGCAGCGTGGGGACAGACGAAGCTTTCTTT. Its translation: CASSVGTDEAFF.

This clone has just a few counts. The chain has TRBV25-1 and TRBJ2-7, with 8 bases matching TRBD1. CDR3 size: 16 residues. Per the germline V gene, CDR1 is MGHDK and CDR2 is SYGVNS. The J segment lost 1 base and the V segment lost 2 bases, leaving 7 bases of the junction unmatched. The CDR3 here is CASSESGQGRSYEQYF. The CDR3 DNA reads as TGTGCCAGCAGTGAAAGTGGACAGGGTAGATCCTACGAGCAGTACTTC.

The chain recombines TRBV19 with TRBJ2-1, with TRBD2 matching 9 bases. CDR1 is LNHDA and CDR2 is SQIVND in the germline V gene (reference sequence). Trimming removed 5 bases from V and 5 bases from J; junction bases left unmatched: 7. This CDR3 region has 15 residues. The CDR3 nucleotides are TGTGCCAGTAGTCCTCAGATAGCGGGGGACAATGAGCAGTTCTTC. This codes for CASSPQIAGDNEQFF.

V and J are TRBV7-2 and TRBJ2-7; perhaps TRBD1 as D (6 bases). The CDR3 spans 16 residues. Looked up from germline, CDR1 is SGHTA and CDR2 is FQGNSA. The V end lost 1 base, the J end lost 2 bases, and 15 bases lay between the germline ends. CDR3 nucleotide sequence: TGTGCCAGCAGCTTAGTCGGGCAGGGGAAAACCTACGAGCAGTACTTC. Translation gives CASSLVGQGKTYEQYF.

CDR3 nucleotide sequence: TGCGCCAGCAGCGCCCACAGGGGCACCGGGGAGCTGTTTTTT. It is translated as CASSAHRGTGELFF. The chain joins TRBV4-3 to TRBJ2-2, with 7 bases lining up with TRBD1. V gave up 5 bases and J gave up 4 bases; unmatched junction bases: 4. The CDR3 loop spans 14 amino acids. Germline CDR1 and CDR2: LGHNA and YSLEER.

The table lists this clone with a few counts. This chain uses TRBV7-9 with TRBJ1-1; 7 bases align to TRBD1. The length of the CDR3 is 13 residues. Unmatched junction bases numbered 5, after V lost 6 bases and J lost 4 bases. The germline V gene encodes CDR1 SEHNR and CDR2 FQNEAQ (reference sequence). CDR3 sequence (DNA): TGTGCCAGCAGTGTGACAGGGCCCACTGAAGCTTTCTTT. This codes for CASSVTGPTEAFF.

V gene TRBV7-7 combines with J gene TRBJ2-7, with 8 bases fitting TRBD1. Germline V gives CDR1 SSHAT, CDR2 FNYEAQ (reference sequence). After removal of 2 bases from V and 2 bases from J, the junction contained 8 bases not matched to a gene. The CDR3 runs 16 residues. In nucleotides, the CDR3 is TGTGCCAGCAGCTTATACCAGGGACAGGACCCCTACGAGCAGTACTTC. Translating gives CASSLYQGQDPYEQYF.